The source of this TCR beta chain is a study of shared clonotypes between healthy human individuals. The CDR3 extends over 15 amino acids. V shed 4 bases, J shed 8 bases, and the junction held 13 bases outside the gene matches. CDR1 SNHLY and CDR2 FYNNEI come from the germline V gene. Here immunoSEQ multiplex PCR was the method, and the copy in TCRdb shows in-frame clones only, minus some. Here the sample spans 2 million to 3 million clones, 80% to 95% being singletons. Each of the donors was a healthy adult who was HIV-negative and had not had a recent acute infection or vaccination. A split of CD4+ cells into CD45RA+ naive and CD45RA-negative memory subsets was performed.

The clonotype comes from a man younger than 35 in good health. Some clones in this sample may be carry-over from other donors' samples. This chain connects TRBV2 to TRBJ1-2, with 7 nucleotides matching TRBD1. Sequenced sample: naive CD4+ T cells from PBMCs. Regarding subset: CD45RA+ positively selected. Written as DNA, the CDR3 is TGTGCCAGCAGTGCCACCGGGACAGCATATGGCGGCTACACCTTC. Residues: CASSATGTAYGGYTF.